The 18 T cell receptor beta chains below come from one sample, sequenced in a study of control samples from healthy donors and cancer patients. Produced via immunoSEQ multiplex PCR; TCRdb's table is partial and in-frame only. The data show 150,000 or so clones, 92% seen once. Specimen: blood. These receptors were taken from a man aged 18 to 30 in good health.

The chain employs TRBV14 and TRBJ2-3, with D possibly TRBD1 on 5 matching bases. Trimming took off 4 bases at V and 0 bases at J, with 11 bases between the two ends. Germline V gene data show CDR1 as SGHDN and CDR2 as FVKESK. This CDR3 contains 15 residues. The CDR3 sequence: CASSPTGASTDTQYF. CDR3 nucleotides: TGTGCCAGCAGCCCTACAGGAGCTAGCACAGATACGCAGTATTTT.

The chain combines TRBV7-2 with TRBJ2-2, with 9 bases aligning to TRBD2. Germline V gene data show CDR1 as SGHTA and CDR2 as FQGNSA. V lost 5 bases, J lost 6 bases, and 7 bases stayed unmatched. The CDR3 has 15 residues. The CDR3 region is CASSGSGTSPGELFF. The CDR3 DNA is TGTGCCAGCAGCGGTTCCGGGACTAGCCCCGGGGAGCTGTTTTTT. Using reference TRBV7-2 and TRBJ2-2 for the parts outside the CDR3, the full variable domain is GAGVSQSPSNKVTEKGKDVELRCDPISGHTALYWYRQSLGQGLEFLIYFQGNSAPDKSGLPSDRFSAERTGGSVSTLTIQRTQQEDSAVYLCASSGSGTSPGELFFGEGSRLTVL.

The chain employs TRBV6-4 and TRBJ2-3; tentative D call: TRBD1 (6 bases). Germline lookup yields CDR1 MRHNA and CDR2 SNTAGT. The CDR3 is 14 residues long. With 2 bases removed from V and 2 bases from J, the gap between germline ends came to 8 bases. The CDR3 nucleotides are TGTGCCAGCAGTGACGGGGGACACACAGATACGCAGTATTTT. Translation gives CASSDGGHTDTQYF.

In regard to this clone: The conserved closing phenylalanine or tryptophan is absent in this CDR3, likely reflecting a read error. The DNA is omitted, as the CDR3 cannot be located on it reliably, and the CDR3 follows TCRdb's listing. The CDR3 loop reads CASGLVAGGVTGQQL. The chain links TRBV12-5 to TRBJ1-1; whether TRBD1, the table's D call, matches the DNA was not checked. Germline values: CDR1 LGHNT, CDR2 FRNRAP. A total of 15 residues make up the CDR3, ends included.

The chain joins TRBV5-1 to TRBJ1-2; tentatively, D is TRBD1 (5 bases). The V gene lost 7 bases and the J gene lost 5 bases, with 15 bases spanning the gap. The germline CDR1 and CDR2 sequences are SGHRS and YFSETQ. The CDR3 has 13 residues. In nucleotides, the CDR3 is TGCGCCAGCGGTGGGGCCAGTGAATATGGCTACACCTTC. Amino acid sequence: CASGGASEYGYTF.

The rearrangement uses TRBV27 and TRBJ1-1; perhaps TRBD1 as D (6 bases). Trimming shortened V by 5 bases and J by 3 bases, and 13 bases separated the two germline ends. Germline V gene lookup returns CDR1 MNHEY and CDR2 SMNVEV (reference sequence). The CDR3 is 14 residues long. CDR3 in amino acids: CASSANTGYTEAFF. The CDR3 DNA is TGTGCCAGCAGTGCCAATACAGGGTACACTGAAGCTTTCTTT.

The rearrangement joins TRBV6-1 to TRBJ2-7; the D gene is possibly TRBD2 (6 bases). The CDR3 loop spans 15 amino acids. The ends were cut back, 0 bases at V and 1 base at J, with 10 bases in the middle. Germline V lookup: CDR1 MNHNS, CDR2 SASEGT. The CDR3 sequence: CASSEAGGTSYEQYF. For the CDR3, the DNA is TGTGCCAGCAGTGAAGCGGGGGGAACATCCTACGAGCAGTACTTC.

This clone came up a few times. The V gene is TRBV10-3, the J gene TRBJ2-3; TRBD2 aligns across 12 bases. V shed 5 bases, J shed 0 bases, and the junction held 3 bases outside the gene matches. Germline assignment: CDR1 ENHRY and CDR2 SYGVKD. The CDR3 runs to 16 residues. The CDR3 region is CAISRTSGVSTDTQYF. CDR3 nucleotides: TGTGCCATCAGTCGGACTAGCGGGGTAAGCACAGATACGCAGTATTTT.

The V and J genes are TRBV4-2 and TRBJ1-5; TRBD1 matches at 12 bases. From germline, CDR1 is LGHNA and CDR2 YNFKEQ. J lost 7 bases, V lost 3 bases, and 4 bases had no gene match. The CDR3 spans 15 residues. CDR3 sequence: CASSQWDRGQQPQHF. Written as DNA, the CDR3 is TGTGCCAGCAGCCAGTGGGACAGGGGGCAGCAGCCCCAGCATTTT.

The chain has TRBV30 and TRBJ2-7; either TRBD1 or TRBD2 may supply D (5 bases each). The V and J ends lost 3 bases and 2 bases respectively, with 5 bases between them. CDR3 size: 11 residues. Germline V gene lookup returns CDR1 GTSNPN and CDR2 SVGIG (reference sequence). CDR3 bases: TGTGCCTGGAGGGGGGCCTACGAGCAGTACTTC. Translation: CAWRGAYEQYF.

V and J are TRBV11-2 and TRBJ2-7; D unresolved. The CDR3 contains 14 residues. Trimming removed 1 base from V and 5 bases from J, with 12 bases in between. Germline-derived CDR1 and CDR2 are SGHAT and FQNNGV. CDR3 protein: CASSLAAYAHEQYF. CDR3 DNA sequence: TGTGCCAGCAGCTTAGCCGCGTACGCCCACGAGCAGTACTTC.

V gene TRBV7-2 combines with J gene TRBJ2-3; D may match TRBD1 or TRBD2 (5 bases each). V lost 6 bases, J lost 6 bases, and 19 bases lay in between. Germline lookup yields CDR1 SGHTA and CDR2 FQGNSA. The CDR3 sequence is 15 residues long. CDR3 in DNA: TGTGCCAGCAGTCTCATCCACACTTGGGGGGATACGCAGTATTTT. Its translation: CASSLIHTWGDTQYF.

This chain connects TRBV30 to TRBJ1-3, with D hard to call. Germline loops: CDR1 GTSNPN, CDR2 SVGIG (reference sequence). The CDR3 is made up of 13 amino acids. Trimming removed 5 bases from V and 0 bases from J, with 8 bases in between. The DNA for the CDR3 is TGTGCCTGGGGATCGCTCTCTGGAAACACCATATATTTT. Translating it yields CAWGSLSGNTIYF.

The chain employs TRBV5-1 and TRBJ2-1, with D possibly being TRBD1 (5 bases). CDR1 and CDR2 from the germline V gene are SGHRS and YFSETQ. This CDR3 is 15 amino acids long. V lost 2 bases to trimming and J lost 5 bases, with 14 bases between them. The CDR3 loop reads CASSLFDSMNNEQFF. For the CDR3, the DNA is TGCGCCAGCAGCTTATTCGACAGTATGAACAATGAGCAGTTCTTC.

The chain recombines TRBV9 with TRBJ2-5; TRBD1 agrees at 8 bases. The CDR3 is 14 residues long. Unmatched junction bases numbered 5, after V lost 4 bases and J lost 3 bases. CDR1 SGDLS and CDR2 YYNGEE come from the germline V gene. CDR3 loop: CASSPGQDKETQYF. The CDR3 DNA sequence: TGTGCCAGCAGCCCGGGACAGGATAAAGAGACCCAGTACTTC.

The chain joins TRBV7-3 to TRBJ2-1; D is undetermined. Germline V gene lookup returns CDR1 SGHTA and CDR2 FQGTGA. V was clipped by 4 bases and J by 4 bases, with 11 bases between them. The CDR3 is made up of 14 amino acids. The CDR3 reads CASSSDGQYNEQFF. CDR3 coding DNA: TGTGCCAGCAGCTCTGACGGCCAATACAATGAGCAGTTCTTC.

This chain's CDR3 is CASSLRAGGPRNTQYF. The CDR3 DNA reads as TGCGCCAGCAGCTTGCGCGCCGGGGGGCCTAGAAATACGCAGTATTTT. The chain employs TRBV5-1 and TRBJ2-3; perhaps TRBD2 as D (7 bases). CDR3 length: 16 amino acids. V lost 1 base to trimming and J lost 7 bases, with 19 bases between them. Looked up from germline, CDR1 is SGHRS and CDR2 is YFSETQ.

The chain is built from TRBV12-3 or TRBV12-4 and TRBJ1-2, with no clear D. Between the trimmed V and J ends, which lost 2 bases and 2 bases, there was a span of 6 bases. The CDR3 has 13 residues. CDR3 region: CASSLSQNYGYTF. In nucleotides, the CDR3 is TGTGCCAGCAGTTTATCACAGAACTATGGCTACACCTTC.